This TCR beta chain was obtained from a study of blood T cells in healthy people across ages. With a J-beta primer mix and a sample-barcoded 5' primer, a second PCR ran about 7 to 11 cycles. Every cDNA molecule bore a tag from a template-switch adaptor containing 12 random nucleotides. MiXCR, run by TCRdb on the 5' RACE reads, gives a single entry per CDR3 protein. Of 750,000 to 950,000 distinct CDR3 sequences listed, approximately 32% are singletons. V gave up 7 bases and J gave up 1 base, with 16 bases separating them. CDR3 length: 16 amino acids. Per the germline V gene, CDR1 is MNHEY and CDR2 is SMNVEV (reference sequence). These data were likewise used in another study, on T cells of mothers and their children.

The specimen was blood. The gene calls are TRBV27 and TRBJ2-2; possibly TRBD2 for D (5 bases). The source is a middle-aged woman in good health. The DNA of the CDR3 is TGTGCCAGCACCGAGGACTCCCTCCAGAACACCGGGGAGCTGTTTTTT. The encoded protein is CASTEDSLQNTGELFF.